A single count supports the clone carrying this T cell receptor (beta chain). Its antigen is not identified. The repertoire was sequenced with immunoSEQ multiplex PCR; TCRdb's copy has only in-frame clones and lacks some. Among some 100,000 clones, approximately 90% were seen once, and the ten largest hold about 6.3%. This sample is drawn from a study of graft-versus-host responses after intestinal transplantation. Findings and limits, study-wide: Declining HvG levels early post-transplant were linked to peak circulating GvH clone levels.

This clonotype originated in a human donor who received an intestinal transplant. The sequencing used unstimulated CD8+ T cells sorted from spleen or lymph node cells, collected before intestinal transplant.

DNA of the CDR3: TGTGCCAGCAGCTGGGACAGGCAGACCTACGAGCAGTACTTC. It translates to CASSWDRQTYEQYF. This sequence joins TRBV7-2 and TRBJ2-7, with 8 bases fitting TRBD1. J gave up 2 bases and V 4 bases, and 4 bases lay outside the gene matches. Per germline, CDR1 SGHTA and CDR2 FQGNSA. The CDR3 contains 14 residues.